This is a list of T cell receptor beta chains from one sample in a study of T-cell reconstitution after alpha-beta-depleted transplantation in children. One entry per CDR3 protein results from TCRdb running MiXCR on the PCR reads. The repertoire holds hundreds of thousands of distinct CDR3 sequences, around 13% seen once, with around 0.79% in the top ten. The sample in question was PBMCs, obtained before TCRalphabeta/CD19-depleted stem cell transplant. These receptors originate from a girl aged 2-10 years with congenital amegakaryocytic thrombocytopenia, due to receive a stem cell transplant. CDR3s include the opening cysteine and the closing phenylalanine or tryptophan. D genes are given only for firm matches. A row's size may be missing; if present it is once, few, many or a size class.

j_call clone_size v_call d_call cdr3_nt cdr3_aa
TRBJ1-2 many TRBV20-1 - TGCAGTGCTATACAGAGAACATATGGCTACACCTTC CSAIQRTYGYTF
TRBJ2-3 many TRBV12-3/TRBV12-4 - TGTGCCAGCCTTAGCAAAACCAGCACAGATACGCAGTATTTT CASLSKTSTDTQYF
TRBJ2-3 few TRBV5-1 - TGCGCCAGCAGCCCGGGGCAGGACGCGGGCACAGATACGCAGTATTTT CASSPGQDAGTDTQYF
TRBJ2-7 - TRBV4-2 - TGTGCCAGCAGCCATAATTGGGACGAGCAGTACTTC CASSHNWDEQYF
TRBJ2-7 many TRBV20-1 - TGCAGTGCTAGAGAGGAAGGGTGGAGCTCCTACGAGCAGTACTTC CSAREEGWSSYEQYF
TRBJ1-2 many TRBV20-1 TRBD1 TGCAGTGCTAGTCCAGGGACAGCATATGGCTACACCTTC CSASPGTAYGYTF
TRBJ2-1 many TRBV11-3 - TGTGCCAGCAGCTTCAACAGGTACAATGAGCAGTTCTTC CASSFNRYNEQFF
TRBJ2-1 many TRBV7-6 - TGTGCCAGCAGCTTATCCGCGGGTTCCTACAATGAGCAGTTCTTC CASSLSAGSYNEQFF
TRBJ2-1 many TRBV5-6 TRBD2 TGTGCCAGCAGCTTGAGTTTTAGCGGGACGACTAGCTCCTACAATGAGCAGTTCTTC CASSLSFSGTTSSYNEQFF
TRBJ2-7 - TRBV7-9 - TGTGCCAGCAGCCCGAGACAGGTTCCCTACGAGCAGTACTTC CASSPRQVPYEQYF
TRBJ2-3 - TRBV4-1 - TGCGCCAGCAGCCAAGATATGCGCCCGACTAGGAGGGAGACAGATACGCAGTATTTT CASSQDMRPTRRETDTQYF
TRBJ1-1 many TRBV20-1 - TGCAGTGCTAGTCGCGGGACGGCCGCTTTCTTT CSASRGTAAFF
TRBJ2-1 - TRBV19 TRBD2 TGTGCCAGTAGTCTAGCGGGGCCCCCTCTCAATGAGCAGTTCTTC CASSLAGPPLNEQFF
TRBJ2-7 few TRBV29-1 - TGCAGCGTTGAATCTGGGACACCCTACGAGCAGTACTTC CSVESGTPYEQYF
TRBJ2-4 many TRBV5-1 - TGCGCCAGCAGCCATTCTGGGCCCCCGCGGAACATTCAGTACTTC CASSHSGPPRNIQYF
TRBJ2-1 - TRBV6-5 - TGTGCCAGCATCTACTTCACGGGAACGGCACACAAAGATGACGGTGAGCAGTTCTTC CASIYFTGTAHKDDGEQFF
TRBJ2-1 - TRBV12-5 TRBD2 TGTGCTAGTGACATAGCGGGAGAGAACAATGAGCAGTTCTTC CASDIAGENNEQFF
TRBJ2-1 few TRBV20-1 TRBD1 TGCAGTGCTACAGGGGGCGGATTGGGTGAGCAGTTCTTC CSATGGGLGEQFF
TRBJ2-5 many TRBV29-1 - TGCAGCGTTGTTCCGGACGGAGAAGAGACCCAGTACTTC CSVVPDGEETQYF
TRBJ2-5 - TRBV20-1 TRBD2 TGCAGTGCTACCTTAGCGGGAACGGGGTCGGGAGAGACCCAGTACTTC CSATLAGTGSGETQYF
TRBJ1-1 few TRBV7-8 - TGTGCCAGCAGCTTAAGCGCTACACCTGAAGCTTTCTTT CASSLSATPEAFF
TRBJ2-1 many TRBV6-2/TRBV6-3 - TGTGCCAGCAGCATTCTATCCTACAATGAGCAGTTCTTC CASSILSYNEQFF
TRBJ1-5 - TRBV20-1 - TGCAGTGCTAGAGCCGTTTGGGCGCCCCCCAGTCAGCCCCAGCATTTT CSARAVWAPPSQPQHF
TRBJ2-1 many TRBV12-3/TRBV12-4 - TGTGCCAACGAAAGGGCGGGTTTCTACAATGAGCAGTTCTTC CANERAGFYNEQFF
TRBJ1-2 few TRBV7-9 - TGTGCCAGCAGCTCCGGTCAAGGGGATCCCTATGGCTACACCTTC CASSSGQGDPYGYTF
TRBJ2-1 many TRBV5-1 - TGCGCCAGCAGCTTGCTGTCACTACAATCCAACAATGAGCAGTTCTTC CASSLLSLQSNNEQFF
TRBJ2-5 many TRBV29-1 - TGCAGCGTCCCCGCTCTTGTCGGGAGCCAGACCCAGTACTTC CSVPALVGSQTQYF
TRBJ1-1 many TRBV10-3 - TGTGCCTCTGTTACGGGTCCCCCGAACACTGAAGCTTTCTTT CASVTGPPNTEAFF
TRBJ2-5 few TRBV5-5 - TGTGCCAGCAGCGAGCCAATGGACTATTCCCAAGAGACCCAGTACTTC CASSEPMDYSQETQYF
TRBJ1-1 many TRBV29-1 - TGCAGCGGGGGAGTGGCTACGGGCGGTGAAGCTTTCTTT CSGGVATGGEAFF
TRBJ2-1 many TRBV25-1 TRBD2 TGTGCCAGCAGTGAAACGGTAGCGGGAGAGTCCTACAATGAGCAGTTCTTC CASSETVAGESYNEQFF
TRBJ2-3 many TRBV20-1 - TGCAGTGCCAGTCTCGATCACACAGATACGCAGTATTTT CSASLDHTDTQYF
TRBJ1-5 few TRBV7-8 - TGTGCCAGTAGATTTAAAAGGGCAGAAGGGCCCCAGCATTTT CASRFKRAEGPQHF
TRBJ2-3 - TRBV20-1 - TGCAGTGCTAGGGATCGACTAGTCGGCACAGATACGCAGTATTTT CSARDRLVGTDTQYF
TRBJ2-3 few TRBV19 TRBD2 TGTGCCAGTAGTTCGGGAGGGCCTGTAGATACGCAGTATTTT CASSSGGPVDTQYF
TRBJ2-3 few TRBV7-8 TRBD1 TGTGCCAGCAGCTCCAGTTCAGGGGGTGAGACAGATACGCAGTATTTT CASSSSSGGETDTQYF
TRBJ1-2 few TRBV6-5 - TGTGCCAGCAGCCCCGGGGGACTGGAGTACACCTTC CASSPGGLEYTF
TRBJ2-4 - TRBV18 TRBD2 TGTGCCAGCTCACCGGCGGGACTAACCGAAAACATTCAGTACTTC CASSPAGLTENIQYF
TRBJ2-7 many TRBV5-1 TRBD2 TGCGCCAGCAGCTTGGTCCTAGCGGGAGCCTACGAGCAGTACTTC CASSLVLAGAYEQYF
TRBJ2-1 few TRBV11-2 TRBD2 TGTGCCAGCAGAGAAAGAGGGCGGGAGGTGAATGAGCAGTTCTTC CASRERGREVNEQFF
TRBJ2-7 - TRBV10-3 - TGTGCCATCGGGGGCGGAACCTACGAGCAGTACTTC CAIGGGTYEQYF
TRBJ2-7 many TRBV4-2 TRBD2 TGTGCCAGCAGCCAAGATTCTCGGACTAGCGGTGTCTACGAGCAGTACTTC CASSQDSRTSGVYEQYF
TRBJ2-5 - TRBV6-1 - TGTGCCAGCAGTGAAGGAGTTTTAGAGACCCAGTACTTC CASSEGVLETQYF
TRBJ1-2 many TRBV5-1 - TGCGCCAGCAGCTTGCAGACGGAACCCTATGGCTACACCTTC CASSLQTEPYGYTF
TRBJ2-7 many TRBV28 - TGTGCCAGCAGTACCTACGAGCAGTACTTC CASSTYEQYF
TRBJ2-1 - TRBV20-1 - TGCAGTGGAGATGGGGGGAGCTCCTACAATGAGCAGTTCTTC CSGDGGSSYNEQFF
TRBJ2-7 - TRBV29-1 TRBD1 TGCAGCGTTGGGTCGGGACAGATCTACGAGCAGTACTTC CSVGSGQIYEQYF
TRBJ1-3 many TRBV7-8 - TGTGCCAGCAGCTTAGTTTTGCCGGAACGGATGGGAAACACCATATATTTT CASSLVLPERMGNTIYF
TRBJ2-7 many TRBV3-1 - TGTGCCAGCAGCCAGCGGGAACACTACGAGCAGTACTTC CASSQREHYEQYF
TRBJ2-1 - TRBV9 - TGTGCCAGCAGCGTAGGGCGTAAGCAGTTCTTC CASSVGRKQFF
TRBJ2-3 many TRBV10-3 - TGTGCCATCAGTGAGCCGACTACCGGCACAGATACGCAGTATTTT CAISEPTTGTDTQYF
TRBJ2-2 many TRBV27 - TGTGCCAGCAGTTCCTTCACCGGGGAGCTGTTTTTT CASSSFTGELFF
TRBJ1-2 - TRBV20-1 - TGCTGTGCTAGAGGGGCGACGGACGAAACTGATAACTATGGCTACACCTTC CCARGATDETDNYGYTF
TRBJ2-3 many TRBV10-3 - TGTGCCACCAAACCCCCCAGCAGCACAGATACGCAGTATTTT CATKPPSSTDTQYF
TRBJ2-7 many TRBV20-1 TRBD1 TGCAGTGCTACCGGGACAGGCTACGAGCAGTACTTC CSATGTGYEQYF
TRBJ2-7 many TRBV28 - TGTGCCAGCACCAGAGGGGACGCCTACGAGCAGTACTTC CASTRGDAYEQYF
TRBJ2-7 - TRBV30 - TGTGCCTGGAGTGTGTCGTGGCCCCCTCGAGAGCAGTACTTC CAWSVSWPPREQYF
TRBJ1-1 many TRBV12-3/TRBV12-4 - TGTGCCAGCAGACAACGGGCAATGAACACTGAAGCTTTCTTT CASRQRAMNTEAFF
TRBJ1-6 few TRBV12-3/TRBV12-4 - TGTGCCAGCAGTACCTCGGGCTTTGGCAGAGCCAATTCACCCCTCCACTTT CASSTSGFGRANSPLHF
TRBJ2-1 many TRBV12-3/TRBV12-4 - TGTGCCAGCGCAAGCGGCTCCTACAATGAGCAGTTCTTC CASASGSYNEQFF